This record covers a single T cell receptor beta chain. Trimming left V 4 bases short and J 4 bases short, with 14 bases between. The CDR3 consists of 15 residues. Germline CDR1 and CDR2: MDHEN and SYDVKM. With a J-beta primer mix and a sample-barcoded 5' primer, a second PCR ran about 7 to 11 cycles. A template-switch adaptor that had 12 random nucleotides put a tag on each cDNA molecule. Each of the samples gave a minimum of 2.5 million paired-end reads that contained CDR3. TCRdb re-called the 5' RACE reads through MiXCR, storing one row per CDR3 protein. The sample includes over 550,000 distinct CDR3 sequences, approximately 30% seen only once; the top ten take more than 15%. These data are taken from a study of blood T cells in healthy people across ages.

The receptor was isolated from a woman aged 80 or over in good health. The sequenced sample was blood. The chain combines TRBV28 with TRBJ2-1; D is perhaps TRBD1 (6 bases). The CDR3 DNA sequence: TGTGCCAGCAGTTCCTCCACAGGGTTATACAATGAGCAGTTCTTC. Translated, it gives CASSSSTGLYNEQFF.